The entry below describes one TCR beta chain. Per the original data handling: Reference gene primer amplification gave estimated nucleated cell counts. Method: immunoSEQ multiplex PCR; TCRdb's copy keeps in-frame clones and lacks some. V, J and clone size reflect that table, while D and trimming were determined from the DNA. The sample consists of 120,000 to 150,000 clones, about 76% of them appearing once. The source of the sample is a study of blood T cell repertoires in COVID-19. Study overall: Collection of acute and convalescent COVID-19 samples took place in the United States, Italy and Spain. From T cells, B-cell-depleted T cells, or PBMCs came the material, which was cDNA or gDNA.

This CDR3 is 17 amino acids long. Germline values: CDR1 MGHRA, CDR2 YSYEKL. V gave up 3 bases and J gave up 1 base, with 18 bases separating them. The chain links TRBV4-1 to TRBJ1-1, with D perhaps TRBD1 (5 bases). This TCR came from a man older than 75 with acute or convalescent COVID-19. Sequenced sample: peripheral blood. In DNA, the CDR3 is TGCGCCAGCAGCCAGCCCCGGGGAGGACATTCGAACACTGAAGCTTTCTTT. This sequence encodes CASSQPRGGHSNTEAFF.